The 8 T cell receptor beta chains below all came from one sample that was sequenced in a study of blood T cell repertoires in COVID-19. Produced via immunoSEQ multiplex PCR; TCRdb's table is partial and in-frame only. The data show 150,000 to 250,000 clones, about 90% seen once. The specimen was PBMCs or T cells enriched from blood (not recorded which). These receptors originate from a woman aged 25-40 years who had recovered from COVID-19.

This clone was recorded at least ten times. This chain joins TRBV2 and TRBJ1-1; 11 bases are shared with TRBD1. The CDR3 is 19 amino acids. The V and J ends lost 5 bases and 0 bases, in that order; junction bases with no gene match: 14. The germline V gene encodes CDR1 SNHLY and CDR2 FYNNEI. CDR3 nucleotide sequence: TGTGCCAGCAGTTTAATCCGGGACAGGGGGTGGTCATTGAACACTGAAGCTTTCTTT. Translation: CASSLIRDRGWSLNTEAFF.

The rearrangement links TRBV2 to TRBJ1-4, with D hard to call. Trimming shortened V by 2 bases and J by 2 bases, and 3 bases separated the two germline ends. CDR1 is SNHLY and CDR2 is FYNNEI in the germline V gene. The CDR3 is 13 amino acids. As DNA, the CDR3 is TGTGCCAGCAGTGAACAGACTAATGAAAAACTGTTTTTT. Its protein is CASSEQTNEKLFF.

This clone appeared once. V gene TRBV19 combines with J gene TRBJ2-5; a possible D gene is TRBD1 (5 bases). Trimming shortened V by 5 bases and J by 2 bases, and 18 bases separated the two germline ends. This CDR3 spans 16 amino acids. Germline V gene sequence: CDR1 LNHDA, CDR2 SQIVND (reference sequence). The CDR3 nucleotides are TGTGCCAGTAGTCCTTCAACAGGCGTCGGGCAAGAGACCCAGTACTTC. This encodes CASSPSTGVGQETQYF.

This rearrangement joins TRBV15 to TRBJ1-2, with D tentatively TRBD1 (6 bases). V was cut by 2 bases and J by 9 bases, with 19 bases left in between. CDR3 size: 15 residues. The germline V gene encodes CDR1 LNHNV and CDR2 YYDKDF (reference sequence). The DNA of the CDR3 is TGTGCCACCAGCAGAACGATAGGGACAACCGGGAGCTACACCTTC. Its translation is CATSRTIGTTGSYTF. Based on the CDR3 plus reference TRBV15 and TRBJ1-2, the full variable domain is DAMVIQNPRYQVTQFGKPVTLSCSQTLNHNVMYWYQQKSSQAPKLLFHYYDKDFNNEADTPDNFQSRRPNTSFCFLDIRSPGLGDTAMYLCATSRTIGTTGSYTFGSGTRLTVV.

V and J are TRBV6-5 and TRBJ1-1, with 9 bases identical to TRBD1. The CDR3 is 15 residues long. V lost 0 bases to trimming and J lost 4 bases; unmatched junction nucleotides: 3. Per the germline V gene, CDR1 is MNHEY and CDR2 is SVGAGI. CDR3 in DNA: TGTGCCAGCAGTTACTCGAGGACAGGGGTCACTGAAGCTTTCTTT. This sequence encodes CASSYSRTGVTEAFF.

This chain links TRBV7-2 with TRBJ1-1; perhaps TRBD1 as D (5 bases). This CDR3 region has 14 residues. Trimming removed 1 base at V and 4 bases at J, with 10 bases between. Germline values: CDR1 SGHTA, CDR2 FQGNSA. The CDR3 DNA is TGTGCCAGCAGCTTAGTTTCGGGGGGCACTGAAGCTTTCTTT. Encoded protein: CASSLVSGGTEAFF.

The rearrangement uses TRBV5-6 and TRBJ1-2; TRBD1 aligns across 9 bases. This CDR3 contains 15 residues. CDR1 and CDR2 (germline): SGHDT, YYEEEE. Trimming removed 2 bases from V and 5 bases from J; junction bases left unmatched: 7. The CDR3 protein is CASSFPGQGLYGYTF. CDR3 coding DNA: TGTGCCAGCAGCTTTCCGGGACAGGGCCTATATGGCTACACCTTC.

The V and J genes are TRBV30 and TRBJ2-1; no firm D call. V was trimmed by 0 bases and J by 5 bases, leaving 11 bases between them. The CDR3 extends over 14 amino acids. Germline CDR1 and CDR2: GTSNPN and SVGIG (reference sequence). The CDR3 loop is CAWSVSRFDNEQFF. The CDR3 DNA reads TGTGCCTGGAGTGTTTCTAGATTTGACAATGAGCAGTTCTTC.